One sample yielded the 27 T cell receptor beta chains listed below, sequenced in a study of graft-versus-host responses after intestinal transplantation. Clones were read by immunoSEQ multiplex PCR, and TCRdb kept only the in-frame ones, dropping some. The sample has about 29,000 clones, about 92% seen once. This specimen was PBMCs, taken approximately 69 days after intestinal transplant. The receptor set was obtained from a human patient who received an intestinal transplant, so some T cells may come from the graft donor.

The table lists this clone with a count of one. The chain joins TRBV6-6 to TRBJ1-1; 7 nucleotides match TRBD1. This CDR3 is built from 13 residues. After removal of 8 bases from V and 3 bases from J, the junction contained 6 bases not matched to a gene. Germline-derived CDR1 and CDR2 are MNHNY and SVGAGI (reference sequence). The chain's CDR3 is CASSLQGDTEAFF. CDR3 DNA sequence: TGTGCCAGCTCCCTGCAGGGGGACACTGAAGCTTTCTTT.

This clone has a single count. J is TRBJ2-7 and V is TRBV15; 7 bases are a match to TRBD2. The V and J ends lost 8 bases and 3 bases, in that order; junction bases with no gene match: 10. Per germline, CDR1 LNHNV and CDR2 YYDKDF (reference sequence). There are 14 residues in the CDR3. The CDR3 DNA reads as TGTGCCACCGGAGAACCGGGAGGCTTCTACGAGCAGTACTTC. Translation: CATGEPGGFYEQYF. Looking up the rest from reference TRBV15 and TRBJ2-7 gives the full variable domain: DAMVIQNPRYQVTQFGKPVTLSCSQTLNHNVMYWYQQKSSQAPKLLFHYYDKDFNNEADTPDNFQSRRPNTSFCFLDIRSPGLGDTAMYLCATGEPGGFYEQYFGPGTRLTVT.

The rearrangement uses TRBV4-1 and TRBJ2-5; 11 positions agree with TRBD2. V shed 0 bases and J 5 bases; nucleotides not matched to a gene: 11. The CDR3 extends over 18 amino acids. Germline V gives CDR1 MGHRA, CDR2 YSYEKL. The CDR3 spells CASSQEGIAGGLGETQYF. The CDR3 DNA is TGCGCCAGCAGCCAAGAGGGGATAGCGGGAGGGCTCGGGGAGACCCAGTACTTC.

On this clone itself: At one boundary the junction diverges from the germline segment, which might be a read error. The chain couples TRBV4-3 to TRBJ1-5; D unresolved. This CDR3 comprises 14 residues. CDR1 LGHNA and CDR2 YSLEER come from the germline V gene. CDR3 in amino acids: CASSQAWHYQPRHF. The DNA of the CDR3 is TGCGCCAGCAGCCAAGCGTGGCATTATCAGCCCCGGCATTTT.

The V gene is TRBV7-9, the J gene TRBJ2-1; D gene uncertain. The CDR3 has 12 residues. V lost 1 base and J lost 6, with 4 bases in between. CDR1 SEHNR and CDR2 FQNEAQ come from the germline V gene (reference sequence). The CDR3 region is CASSLVVNEQFF. The CDR3 DNA sequence: TGTGCCAGCAGCTTAGTCGTCAATGAGCAGTTCTTC. Complete variable domain (other parts from reference TRBV7-9 and TRBJ2-1): DTGVSQNPRHKITKRGQNVTFRCDPISEHNRLYWYRQTLGQGPEFLTYFQNEAQLEKSRLLSDRFSAERPKGSFSTLEIQRTEQGDSAMYLCASSLVVNEQFFGPGTRLTVL.

The chain couples TRBV27 to TRBJ2-2, with D maybe TRBD1 (6 bases). Trimming cost V 0 bases and J 6 bases, with 8 bases left between them. Germline CDR1 MNHEY, CDR2 SMNVEV (reference sequence). CDR3 length equals 14 residues. The CDR3 here is CASSLSKGAGELFF. In DNA, the CDR3 is TGTGCCAGCAGTTTATCGAAGGGGGCCGGGGAGCTGTTTTTT.

Worth noting for this clone: This specimen includes other DNA sequences encoding the same CDR3. This sequence joins TRBV4-1 and TRBJ2-3; 13 nucleotides match TRBD2. With V trimmed by 0 bases and J by 6 bases, 12 bases remained unmatched. The CDR3 has 19 residues. Germline CDR1 and CDR2: MGHRA and YSYEKL. CDR3 coding DNA: TGCGCCAGCAGCCAAGAACCCCTCGGACTAGCGGGAGTGGGGGATACGCAGTATTTT. It translates to CASSQEPLGLAGVGDTQYF.

The chain links TRBV11-3 to TRBJ2-5; TRBD1 or TRBD2 may be the D gene (6 bases each). TRBJ2-7 explains the end of the DNA better; the J call may be wrong. The CDR3 totals 14 residues. The germline V gene encodes CDR1 SGHNT and CDR2 YENEEA. The CDR3 nucleotides read TGTGCCAGCAGTGGCGAGGGGGGACGGGTCGAGCAGTACTTC. Translating it yields CASSGEGGRVEQYF.

CDR3 sequence (DNA): TGTGCCAGCAACGAAGTTGGAAGCTCCTACGAGCAGTACTTC. This encodes CASNEVGSSYEQYF. The rearrangement joins TRBV5-6 to TRBJ2-7, with D unresolved. The V end lost 6 bases, the J end lost 0 bases, and 13 bases lay between the germline ends. The CDR3 is made up of 14 amino acids. Germline V gives CDR1 SGHDT, CDR2 YYEEEE.

The chain couples TRBV28 to TRBJ1-5; the D gene is possibly TRBD1 (6 bases). Germline CDR1 and CDR2: MDHEN and SYDVKM. V lost 6 bases, J lost 3 bases, and 21 bases lay in between. The length of the CDR3 is 17 residues. The CDR3 here is CASSYYWGRSFNQPQHF. CDR3 in DNA: TGTGCCAGCAGCTATTATTGGGGGCGAAGTTTCAATCAGCCCCAGCATTTT. The full variable domain, its missing parts supplied by reference TRBV28 and TRBJ1-5, is DVKVTQSSRYLVKRTGEKVFLECVQDMDHENMFWYRQDPGLGLRLIYFSYDVKMKEKGDIPEGYSVSREKKERFSLILESASTNQTSMYLCASSYYWGRSFNQPQHFGDGTRLSIL.

The V call is TRBV19, the J call TRBJ2-2; D is ambiguous. Trimming stripped 3 bases from V and 4 bases from J, with 9 bases between. Germline values: CDR1 LNHDA, CDR2 SQIVND (reference sequence). This CDR3 region has 14 residues. DNA for the CDR3: TGTGCCAGTAGTATCGACCGTGGCACCGGGGAGCTGTTTTTT. It codes for CASSIDRGTGELFF.

This chain uses TRBV13 with TRBJ2-1; 9 nucleotides align to TRBD2. The CDR3 runs 16 residues. With 5 bases clipped from V and 2 bases from J, the junction kept 7 bases outside the gene matches. Germline loops: CDR1 PRHDT, CDR2 FYEKMQ (reference sequence). The CDR3 here is CASSNWTSEPYNEQFF. The CDR3 region has the DNA TGTGCCAGCAGCAACTGGACTAGCGAGCCCTACAATGAGCAGTTCTTC.

V gene TRBV11-2 combines with J gene TRBJ2-7, with 8 bases aligning to TRBD1. CDR3 length equals 16 residues. Unmatched junction bases numbered 12, after V lost 5 bases and J lost 3 bases. Germline V lookup: CDR1 SGHAT, CDR2 FQNNGV. The DNA of the CDR3 is TGTGCCAGCAGCCCCCAGACAGGGGCGTATCGCTACGAGCAGTACTTC. It yields the protein CASSPQTGAYRYEQYF. Variable domain in full (rest from reference TRBV11-2 and TRBJ2-7): EAGVAQSPRYKIIEKRQSVAFWCNPISGHATLYWYQQILGQGPKLLIQFQNNGVVDDSQLPKDRFSAERLKGVDSTLKIQPAKLEDSAVYLCASSPQTGAYRYEQYFGPGTRLTVT.

This rearrangement joins TRBV30 to TRBJ2-1; the D is unclear. Germline loops: CDR1 GTSNPN, CDR2 SVGIG (reference sequence). The CDR3 runs 15 residues. The V gene lost 2 bases and the J gene lost 2 bases, with 13 bases spanning the gap. CDR3 coding DNA: TGTGCCTGGAGTTTAGACCGAGGTACCTACAATGAGCAGTTCTTC. This translates into CAWSLDRGTYNEQFF.

The table lists this clone with a few counts. The chain is built from TRBV18 and TRBJ2-5; D might be TRBD2 (5 bases). This CDR3 region has 18 residues. Germline CDR1 is KGHSH and CDR2 is LQKENI. The V gene lost 1 base and the J gene lost 3 bases, with 21 bases spanning the gap. The CDR3 sequence: CASSPRLPSYSGKETQYF. DNA of the CDR3: TGTGCCAGCTCACCACGGCTCCCTAGCTACAGTGGGAAAGAGACCCAGTACTTC.

The rearrangement uses TRBV12-5 and TRBJ1-3; the D is unclear. This CDR3 is 20 amino acids long. V was cut by 0 bases and J by 4 bases, with 25 bases left in between. Germline V gene sequence: CDR1 LGHNT, CDR2 FRNRAP. CDR3 sequence: CASGLVLLFQITAGGNTIYF. The CDR3, as DNA: TGTGCTAGTGGTTTGGTACTGTTGTTTCAGATCACAGCCGGAGGAAACACCATATATTTT.

The J gene is TRBJ1-2, the V gene TRBV25-1; 8 bases are shared with TRBD1. With 3 bases clipped from V and 11 bases from J, the junction kept 8 bases outside the gene matches. CDR1 and CDR2 (germline): MGHDK, SYGVNS. The CDR3 has 13 residues. The CDR3 sequence is CASSDGTGSGYTF. CDR3 DNA: TGTGCCAGCAGTGACGGGACAGGCTCGGGGTACACCTTC.

The chain combines TRBV19 with TRBJ1-1, with D unresolved. The germline CDR1 and CDR2 sequences are LNHDA and SQIVND (reference sequence). The CDR3 is 11 residues long. The ends were cut back, 5 bases at V and 4 bases at J, with 5 bases in the middle. This CDR3 reads CASSGGTEAFF. The CDR3 bases are TGTGCCAGTAGTGGAGGCACTGAAGCTTTCTTT.

This clone was counted only a few times. The chain combines TRBV10-1 with TRBJ2-5; no firm D call. CDR3 size: 11 residues. Germline values: CDR1 WNHNN, CDR2 SYGVQD (reference sequence). V lost 3 bases and J lost 5, with 4 bases in between. The CDR3 bases are TGCGCCAGCAGTGACAGGGAGACCCAGTACTTC. The encoded protein is CASSDRETQYF.

V usage is TRBV29-1 and J usage is TRBJ2-2, with a weak D call TRBD2 (5 bases). V was shortened by 7 bases and J by 4 bases, with 10 bases between the two germline ends. CDR3 length: 12 residues. Germline assignment: CDR1 SQVTM and CDR2 ANQGSEA. The CDR3 coding sequence is TGCAGCGCCCAAGGACTCACCGGGGAGCTGTTTTTT. As protein: CSAQGLTGELFF.

The J gene is TRBJ1-6, the V gene TRBV6-5; no clear D gene. The CDR3 covers 12 residues. CDR1 and CDR2 from the germline V gene are MNHEY and SVGAGI. The V gene lost 5 bases and the J gene lost 7 bases, with 6 bases spanning the gap. The DNA for the CDR3 is TGTGCCAGCAGTGGCGGAAATTCACCCCTCCACTTT. Encoded protein: CASSGGNSPLHF.

The chain has TRBV10-3 and TRBJ2-3; 12 bases are a match to TRBD2. CDR3 length: 16 residues. The ends lost 5 bases at V and 6 bases at J; junction bases unmatched: 9. Germline V gene sequence: CDR1 ENHRY, CDR2 SYGVKD. The chain's CDR3 is CAISLKTSGGLDTQYF. As DNA, the CDR3 is TGTGCCATCAGTCTAAAGACTAGCGGGGGACTGGATACGCAGTATTTT.

V usage is TRBV10-3 and J usage is TRBJ1-5; D remains unclear. Trimming pared 3 bases from V and 5 bases from J, leaving 11 bases between. Germline-derived CDR1 and CDR2 are ENHRY and SYGVKD. The CDR3 has 14 amino acids. CDR3 sequence (DNA): TGTGCCATCAGTGATCAGGAGCTATATCAGCCCCAGCATTTT. As protein: CAISDQELYQPQHF.

The CDR3, as DNA: TGTGCTAGTGGTTTGGTACGGCACCTCCTAGGGTACCATGAGCAGTTCTTC. Translating it yields CASGLVRHLLGYHEQFF. The J gene is TRBJ2-1, the V gene TRBV12-5; D remains ambiguous. This CDR3 has 17 residues. Germline assignment: CDR1 LGHNT and CDR2 FRNRAP. V lost 0 bases, J lost 8 bases, and 20 bases lay in between.

This clone was picked up one time. This chain joins TRBV7-2 and TRBJ2-1; no firm D call. Germline-derived CDR1 and CDR2 are SGHTA and FQGNSA. This CDR3 has 13 residues. Trimming stripped 5 bases from V and 6 bases from J, with 11 bases between. This chain's CDR3 is CASSPGPFNEQFF. In nucleotides, the CDR3 is TGTGCCAGCAGCCCCGGACCCTTCAATGAGCAGTTCTTC.

The V call is TRBV10-3, the J call TRBJ2-1; D perhaps matches TRBD2 (6 bases). Trimming removed 4 bases at V and 8 bases at J, with 21 bases between. Germline CDR1 ENHRY, CDR2 SYGVKD. The CDR3 is 16 amino acids. The CDR3 nucleotides are TGTGCCATCAGTGGGGGGTTGGCGGGGCCGCAAGATGAGCAGTTCTTC. It translates to CAISGGLAGPQDEQFF.

The rearrangement uses TRBV23-1 and TRBJ1-5; 10 bases match TRBD1. TRBV23-1 qualifies as an ORF whose function is uncertain. The CDR3 consists of 17 residues. V was pared by 2 bases and J by 2 bases, with 6 bases of the junction left unmatched. CDR3 amino acids: CASSQNFGTGGNQPQHF. CDR3 nucleotides: TGCGCCAGCAGTCAAAATTTTGGGACAGGGGGCAATCAGCCCCAGCATTTT.